This passage covers 25 T cell receptor beta chains from one sample sequenced in a study of T-cell memory formation after mild COVID-19. TCRdb re-called the 5' RACE reads with MiXCR, one entry per CDR3 protein. This table has approximately 400,000 distinct CDR3 sequences, more than 15% appearing once. The specimen was PBMCs or a T cell subset sorted from them (not recorded which). These receptors originate from a man younger than 30 who had mild COVID-19 (a few samples of this study predate the infection). Cell type and time point are not known.

In this sample, this clonotype turned up a few times. This chain joins TRBV7-8 and TRBJ2-5, with TRBD2 as a possible D gene (7 bases). The length of the CDR3 is 14 residues. V was pared by 5 bases and J by 7 bases, with 17 bases between. Germline assignment: CDR1 SGHVS and CDR2 FQNEAQ. This CDR3 is CASSRGGPNWTQYF. The DNA for the CDR3 is TGTGCCAGCAGCAGGGGGGGCCCGAATTGGACCCAGTACTTC.

CDR3 nucleotides: TGCGCCAGCAGCCAACCCGGAGGGGAGGGTAACTCTGGGGCCAACGTCCTGACTTTC. Amino acid sequence: CASSQPGGEGNSGANVLTF. The chain employs TRBV4-3 and TRBJ2-6; 7 bases agree with TRBD2. The CDR3 covers 19 residues. Unmatched junction bases numbered 10, after V lost 2 bases and J lost 0 bases. Germline assignment: CDR1 LGHNA and CDR2 YSLEER.

The gene calls are TRBV7-9 and TRBJ1-1, with no clear D. Germline loops: CDR1 SEHNR, CDR2 FQNEAQ (reference sequence). The V and J ends lost 3 bases and 3 bases respectively, with 11 bases between them. The CDR3 spans 14 residues. The CDR3 DNA is TGTGCCAGCAGCTTCTTAACGGGCCACACTGAAGCTTTCTTT. Translation gives CASSFLTGHTEAFF.

The CDR3 loop reads CASRNNEVASGGKTDTQYF. CDR3 DNA: TGCGCCAGCAGAAACAATGAGGTAGCTAGCGGGGGAAAAACAGATACGCAGTATTTT. This chain uses TRBV10-1 with TRBJ2-3; the match to TRBD2 covers 10 bases. The junction had 18 bases not matched to a gene; V was cut back by 6 bases and J by 3 bases. Germline V lookup: CDR1 WNHNN, CDR2 SYGVQD (reference sequence). CDR3 length: 19 residues.

This clonotype was counted only a few times. As DNA, the CDR3 is TGTGCCAGCAGCTTACTAGCTGGGGCCGCCGTTATATCACCCCTCCACTTT. This codes for CASSLLAGAAVISPLHF. This rearrangement joins TRBV11-2 to TRBJ1-6; the D gene is possibly TRBD1 (5 bases). The CDR3 runs 17 residues. Trimming took off 2 bases at V and 10 bases at J, with 21 bases between the two ends. CDR1 is SGHAT and CDR2 is FQNNGV in the germline V gene.

To note about this clonotype: Mismatch with germline at one junction end may stem from a read error. The rearrangement links TRBV6-5 to TRBJ2-3, with TRBD1 matching 8 bases. The CDR3 runs 13 residues. Germline V lookup: CDR1 MNHEY, CDR2 SVGAGI. CDR3 sequence: CASSYRGQDRQYF. CDR3 DNA: TGTGCCAGCAGTTACCGGGGACAGGATAGGCAGTATTTT.

The chain couples TRBV12-3 or TRBV12-4 to TRBJ1-1, with 10 bases that match TRBD1. The CDR3 spans 12 residues. V was clipped by 6 bases and J by 11 bases; unmatched bases: 6. The CDR3 region has the DNA TGTGCCAGCAGGCAGACAGGGGGCCGGGCTTTCTTT. Protein product: CASRQTGGRAFF.

The J gene is TRBJ1-5, the V gene TRBV12-3 or TRBV12-4; no definite D call. The CDR3 length is 13 residues. Trimming shortened V by 6 bases and J by 0 bases, and 6 bases separated the two germline ends. The CDR3 region is CASSRYSNQPQHF. The CDR3 nucleotides read TGTGCCAGCAGCCGTTATAGCAATCAGCCCCAGCATTTT.

The chain couples TRBV7-8 to TRBJ2-2; D uncertain. The V end was cut by 5 bases, the J end by 6 bases, with 10 bases between. Germline assignment: CDR1 SGHVS and CDR2 FQNEAQ. CDR3 length: 13 residues. The CDR3: CASSTRIPGELFF. The CDR3 DNA reads TGTGCCAGCAGCACCCGAATCCCCGGGGAGCTGTTTTTT.

This clonotype was seen more than once but under ten times. The gene calls are TRBV6-5 and TRBJ2-3; D gene uncertain. CDR3 length: 13 amino acids. The germline V gene encodes CDR1 MNHEY and CDR2 SVGAGI. Written as DNA, the CDR3 is TGTGCGGCGCGCAAGTATAGCACAGATACGCAGTATTTT. Translated: CAARKYSTDTQYF.

V usage is TRBV27 and J usage is TRBJ1-4; D perhaps matches TRBD1 (6 bases). The CDR3 consists of 14 residues. Deletions cut 7 bases from V and 4 bases from J, with 13 bases between. Germline V gene sequence: CDR1 MNHEY, CDR2 SMNVEV (reference sequence). Here the CDR3 reads CASKLGHHNEKLFF. The CDR3 DNA is TGTGCCAGCAAGTTGGGACACCATAATGAAAAACTGTTTTTT.

This clonotype occurred a few times. The chain employs TRBV20-1 and TRBJ1-2, with a tentative D call TRBD1 (5 bases). Trimming left V 0 bases short and J 4 bases short, with 9 bases between. The CDR3 is made up of 13 amino acids. The V gene's germline CDR1 is DFQATT and CDR2 SNEGSKA (reference sequence). The CDR3 bases are TGCAGTGCTAGAGACAGGGCCCGCTATGGCTACACCTTC. Translating gives CSARDRARYGYTF.

This clonotype showed up just a few times. This chain links TRBV5-1 with TRBJ1-1; the D is unclear. The CDR3 loop spans 13 amino acids. The germline gives CDR1 SGHRS, CDR2 YFSETQ. The V end was cut by 4 bases, the J end by 1 base, with 8 bases between. The CDR3 DNA sequence: TGCGCCAGCAGCACTGACAAGAACACTGAAGCTTTCTTT. Its protein is CASSTDKNTEAFF.

This clonotype was observed a few times. This chain joins TRBV5-1 and TRBJ1-4; 7 nucleotides align to TRBD1. This CDR3 contains 15 residues. Germline-derived CDR1 and CDR2 are SGHRS and YFSETQ. Trimming cost V 0 bases and J 4 bases; bases outside gene matches: 3. The DNA for the CDR3 is TGCGCCAGCAGCTTGGGGGGACAGATTAATGAAAAACTGTTTTTT. The encoded protein is CASSLGGQINEKLFF.

This sequence joins TRBV5-1 and TRBJ1-2, with no clear D. Trimming cost V 5 bases and J 4 bases, with 9 bases left between them. CDR1 is SGHRS and CDR2 is YFSETQ in the germline V gene. The length of the CDR3 is 12 residues. Here the CDR3 reads CASRAETYGYTF. The CDR3 DNA is TGCGCCAGCAGGGCCGAGACCTATGGCTACACCTTC.

The rearrangement uses TRBV10-3 and TRBJ2-3; tentative D call: TRBD2 (6 bases). Per the germline V gene, CDR1 is ENHRY and CDR2 is SYGVKD. The CDR3 has 12 amino acids. Trimming cost V 10 bases and J 5 bases, with 13 bases left between them. The CDR3 sequence is CANGDSGDTQYF. The DNA for the CDR3 is TGTGCCAACGGGGACTCGGGAGATACGCAGTATTTT.

This clonotype has a handful of counts. The DNA for the CDR3 is TGTGCCAGCAGCTTCGGACTAGCAGGGACAACGAACACCGGGGAGCTGTTTTTT. Its protein is CASSFGLAGTTNTGELFF. The chain combines TRBV7-3 with TRBJ2-2, with TRBD2 matching 8 bases. Trimming cost V 3 bases and J 0 bases; bases outside gene matches: 9. CDR1 and CDR2 from the germline V gene are SGHTA and FQGTGA. There are 18 residues in the CDR3.

This clonotype has more than one count but fewer than ten. The chain joins TRBV19 to TRBJ1-2, with D unresolved. Germline V gene lookup returns CDR1 LNHDA and CDR2 SQIVND (reference sequence). Trimming pared 4 bases from V and 3 bases from J, leaving 9 bases between. This CDR3 has 13 amino acids. CDR3 DNA sequence: TGTGCCAGTAGTAGAGGCAGTTACTATGGCTACACCTTC. Translated, it gives CASSRGSYYGYTF.

The CDR3 sequence: CASSIGFSSYNEQFF. The CDR3 DNA reads TGTGCCAGCAGCATAGGCTTTAGCTCCTACAATGAGCAGTTCTTC. The chain recombines TRBV7-8 with TRBJ2-1; D call uncertain. CDR1 and CDR2 (germline): SGHVS, FQNEAQ. The CDR3 runs 15 residues. Trimming took 5 bases from V and 0 from J, leaving 11 bases between them. The full variable domain, completed using reference TRBV7-8 and TRBJ2-1, is GAGVSQSPRYKVAKRGQDVALRCDPISGHVSLFWYQQALGQGPEFLTYFQNEAQLDKSGLPSDRFFAERPEGSVSTLKIQRTQQEDSAVYLCASSIGFSSYNEQFFGPGTRLTVL.

The rearrangement joins TRBV5-5 to TRBJ2-5; 7 bases match TRBD1. Germline V CDR1 and CDR2: SGHKS, YYEKEE (reference sequence). The CDR3 contains 15 residues. Losses at the gene ends were 4 bases for V and 1 base for J; bases not matched to a gene: 7. CDR3 DNA: TGTGCCAGCAGCGATCCCCCAGGGGGCCAAGAGACCCAGTACTTC. Translated, it gives CASSDPPGGQETQYF.

The rearrangement joins TRBV20-1 to TRBJ2-5, with D possibly matching TRBD2 (6 bases). V lost 6 bases, J lost 4 bases, and 15 bases lay in between. Per the germline V gene, CDR1 is DFQATT and CDR2 is SNEGSKA (reference sequence). This CDR3 contains 13 residues. The CDR3 loop reads CSAPLAQGETQYF. CDR3 nucleotide sequence: TGCAGTGCCCCCCTAGCGCAAGGAGAGACCCAGTACTTC.

The V gene is TRBV6-2 or TRBV6-3, the J gene TRBJ1-2, with 7 bases that match TRBD1. The length of the CDR3 is 14 residues. From germline, CDR1 is MNHEY and CDR2 SVGEGT. V shed 5 bases, J shed 4 bases, and the junction held 7 bases outside the gene matches. The DNA for the CDR3 is TGTGCCAGCAGTCCACGAGGACAGGCCTATGGCTACACCTTC. Amino acids: CASSPRGQAYGYTF.

The rearrangement links TRBV5-1 to TRBJ1-1; a weak D match, TRBD1 (5 bases). V was shortened by 0 bases and J by 2 bases, with 11 bases between the two germline ends. The V gene's germline CDR1 is SGHRS and CDR2 YFSETQ. This CDR3 is 15 amino acids long. DNA for the CDR3: TGCGCCAGCAGCTTGGCCGTGACAGCCAACACTGAAGCTTTCTTT. Its translation is CASSLAVTANTEAFF.

The rearrangement joins TRBV4-3 to TRBJ2-2; D is unclear. The CDR3 length is 15 residues. V dropped 1 base and J dropped 4 bases, with 10 bases sitting between them. Germline CDR1 is LGHNA and CDR2 is YSLEER. The CDR3 coding sequence is TGCGCCAGCAGCCAAGGGGCCGGTGGCACCGGGGAGCTGTTTTTT. Protein: CASSQGAGGTGELFF.

This clonotype was observed many times. The V call is TRBV6-5, the J call TRBJ2-2, with D perhaps TRBD1 (6 bases). The CDR3 length is 15 residues. The V end lost 5 bases, the J end lost 5 bases, and 15 bases lay between the germline ends. Germline CDR1 and CDR2: MNHEY and SVGAGI. The CDR3 coding sequence is TGTGCCAGCAGTCCTGAAGGGGGTTGGACCGGGGAGCTGTTTTTT. As protein: CASSPEGGWTGELFF.